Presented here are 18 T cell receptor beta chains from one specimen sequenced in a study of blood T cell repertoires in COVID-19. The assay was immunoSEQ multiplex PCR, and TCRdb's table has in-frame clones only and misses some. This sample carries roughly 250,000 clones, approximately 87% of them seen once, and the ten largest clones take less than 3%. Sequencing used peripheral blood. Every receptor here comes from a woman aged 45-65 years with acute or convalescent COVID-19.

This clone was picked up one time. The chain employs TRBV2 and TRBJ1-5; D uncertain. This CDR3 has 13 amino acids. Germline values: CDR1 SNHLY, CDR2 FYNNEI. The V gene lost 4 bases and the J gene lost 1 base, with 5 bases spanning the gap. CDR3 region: CASSGRSNQPQHF. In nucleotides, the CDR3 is TGTGCCAGCAGTGGGCGGAGCAATCAGCCCCAGCATTTT.

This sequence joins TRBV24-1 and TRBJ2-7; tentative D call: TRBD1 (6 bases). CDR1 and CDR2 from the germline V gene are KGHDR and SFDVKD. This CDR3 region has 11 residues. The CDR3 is CATGRGYEQYF. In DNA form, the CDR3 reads TGTGCGACCGGCAGGGGCTACGAGCAGTACTTC.

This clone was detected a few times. CDR3 loop: CASSQDDWGQGHQPQHF. For the CDR3, the DNA is TGTGCCAGCAGCCAAGATGATTGGGGACAGGGCCATCAGCCCCAGCATTTT. This chain links TRBV3-1 (or the pseudogene TRBV3-2) with TRBJ1-5, with TRBD1 matching over 9 bases. Germline values: CDR1 LGHDT, CDR2 YNNKEL (reference sequence). The CDR3 totals 17 residues. The V gene end was trimmed by 0 bases and the J gene end by 5 bases; junction bases not matched to a gene: 8.

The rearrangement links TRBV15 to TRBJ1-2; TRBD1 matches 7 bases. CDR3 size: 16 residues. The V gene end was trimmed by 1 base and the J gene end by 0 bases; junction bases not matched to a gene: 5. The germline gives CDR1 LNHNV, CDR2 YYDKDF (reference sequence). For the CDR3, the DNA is TGTGCCACCAGCAGAGTAGGGACAGCCTCTAACTATGGCTACACCTTC. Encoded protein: CATSRVGTASNYGYTF.

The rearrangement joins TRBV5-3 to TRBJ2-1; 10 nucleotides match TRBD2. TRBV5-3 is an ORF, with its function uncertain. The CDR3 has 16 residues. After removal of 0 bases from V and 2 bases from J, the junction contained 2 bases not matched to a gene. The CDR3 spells CARSLGSGRAYNEQFF. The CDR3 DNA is TGTGCCAGAAGCTTGGGGAGCGGGAGGGCCTACAATGAGCAGTTCTTC.

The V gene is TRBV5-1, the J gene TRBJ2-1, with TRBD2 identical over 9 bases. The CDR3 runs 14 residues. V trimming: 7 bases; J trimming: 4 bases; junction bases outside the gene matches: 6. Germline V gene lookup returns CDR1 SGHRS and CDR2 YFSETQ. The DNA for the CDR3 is TGCGCCAGCGCTCTAGCGGGAAGGTACAATGAGCAGTTCTTC. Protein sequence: CASALAGRYNEQFF.

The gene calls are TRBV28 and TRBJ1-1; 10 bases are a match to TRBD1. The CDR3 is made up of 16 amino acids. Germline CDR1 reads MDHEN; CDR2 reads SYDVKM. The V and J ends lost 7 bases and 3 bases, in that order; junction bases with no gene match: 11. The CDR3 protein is CASTTPPGQGDTEAFF. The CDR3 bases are TGTGCCAGCACCACCCCCCCCGGACAGGGGGACACTGAAGCTTTCTTT. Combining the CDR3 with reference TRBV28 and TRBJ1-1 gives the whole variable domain DVKVTQSSRYLVKRTGEKVFLECVQDMDHENMFWYRQDPGLGLRLIYFSYDVKMKEKGDIPEGYSVSREKKERFSLILESASTNQTSMYLCASTTPPGQGDTEAFFGQGTRLTVV.

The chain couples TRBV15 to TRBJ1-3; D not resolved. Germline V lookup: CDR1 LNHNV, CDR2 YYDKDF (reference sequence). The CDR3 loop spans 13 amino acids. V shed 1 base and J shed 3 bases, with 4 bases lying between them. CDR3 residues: CATSRVIGNTIYF. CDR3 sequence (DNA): TGTGCCACCAGCAGAGTCATTGGAAACACCATATATTTT.

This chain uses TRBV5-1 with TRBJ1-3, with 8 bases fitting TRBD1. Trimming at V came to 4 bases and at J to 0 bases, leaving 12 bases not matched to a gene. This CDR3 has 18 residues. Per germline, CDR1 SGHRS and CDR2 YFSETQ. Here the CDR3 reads CASSVDRAVLISGNTIYF. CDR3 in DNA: TGCGCCAGCAGCGTGGACAGGGCGGTATTGATCTCTGGAAACACCATATATTTT.

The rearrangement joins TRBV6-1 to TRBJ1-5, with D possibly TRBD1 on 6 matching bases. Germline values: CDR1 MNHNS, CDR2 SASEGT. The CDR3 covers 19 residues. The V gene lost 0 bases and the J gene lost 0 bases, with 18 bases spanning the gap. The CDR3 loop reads CASSEAQGYRVHSNQPQHF. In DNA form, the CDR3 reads TGTGCCAGCAGTGAAGCACAAGGGTACAGGGTACATAGCAATCAGCCCCAGCATTTT.

The CDR3 reads CAWSVPPPRDEQYF. DNA of the CDR3: TGTGCCTGGAGTGTACCCCCCCCCAGGGACGAGCAGTACTTC. This rearrangement joins TRBV30 to TRBJ2-7, with D possibly TRBD1 on 5 matching bases. V was pared by 0 bases and J by 5 bases, with 14 bases between. Per the germline V gene, CDR1 is GTSNPN and CDR2 is SVGIG (reference sequence). This CDR3 region has 14 residues.

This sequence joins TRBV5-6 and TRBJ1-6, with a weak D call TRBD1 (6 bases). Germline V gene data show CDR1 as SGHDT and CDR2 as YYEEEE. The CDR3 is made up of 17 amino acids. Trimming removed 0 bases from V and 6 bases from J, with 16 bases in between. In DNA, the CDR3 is TGTGCCAGCAGCTTGGGAGTAGGACAGTATGTTAATTCACCCCTCCACTTT. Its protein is CASSLGVGQYVNSPLHF.

CDR3: CASSTQQGPNEKLFF. For the CDR3, the DNA is TGTGCCAGCAGCACTCAACAGGGCCCCAATGAAAAACTGTTTTTT. This chain connects TRBV9 to TRBJ1-4; D is perhaps TRBD1 (6 bases). The CDR3 consists of 15 residues. The germline V gene has CDR1 SGDLS and CDR2 YYNGEE. The V end was cut by 4 bases, the J end by 5 bases, with 15 bases between.

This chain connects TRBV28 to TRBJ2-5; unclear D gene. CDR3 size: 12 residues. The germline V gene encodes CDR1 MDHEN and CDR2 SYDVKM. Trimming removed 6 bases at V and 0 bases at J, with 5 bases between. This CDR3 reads CASSPNQETQYF. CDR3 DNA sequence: TGTGCCAGCAGCCCCAACCAAGAGACCCAGTACTTC. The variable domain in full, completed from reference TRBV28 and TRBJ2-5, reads DVKVTQSSRYLVKRTGEKVFLECVQDMDHENMFWYRQDPGLGLRLIYFSYDVKMKEKGDIPEGYSVSREKKERFSLILESASTNQTSMYLCASSPNQETQYFGPGTRLLVL.

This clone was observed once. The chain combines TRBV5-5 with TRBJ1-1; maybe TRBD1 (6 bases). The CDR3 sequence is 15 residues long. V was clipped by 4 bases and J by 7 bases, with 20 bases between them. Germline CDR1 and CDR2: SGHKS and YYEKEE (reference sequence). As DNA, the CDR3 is TGTGCCAGCAGCCAGCCCGGGCAGGGGCGAAGTGAAGCTTTCTTT. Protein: CASSQPGQGRSEAFF.

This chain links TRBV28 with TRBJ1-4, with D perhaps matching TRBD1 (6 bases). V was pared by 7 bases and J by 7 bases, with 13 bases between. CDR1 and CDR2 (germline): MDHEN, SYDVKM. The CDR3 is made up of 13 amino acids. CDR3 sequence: CASIGGGGEKLFF. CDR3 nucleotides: TGTGCCAGCATCGGGGGCGGGGGTGAAAAACTGTTTTTT.

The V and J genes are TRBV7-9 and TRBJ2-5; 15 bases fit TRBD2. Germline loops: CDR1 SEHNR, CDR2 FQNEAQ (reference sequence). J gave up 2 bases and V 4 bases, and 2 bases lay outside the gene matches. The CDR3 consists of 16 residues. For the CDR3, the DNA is TGTGCCAGCAGCTACGGGACTAGCGGGGGGCAAGAGACCCAGTACTTC. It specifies CASSYGTSGGQETQYF. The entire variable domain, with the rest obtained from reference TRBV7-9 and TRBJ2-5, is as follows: DTGVSQNPRHKITKRGQNVTFRCDPISEHNRLYWYRQTLGQGPEFLTYFQNEAQLEKSRLLSDRFSAERPKGSFSTLEIQRTEQGDSAMYLCASSYGTSGGQETQYFGPGTRLLVL.

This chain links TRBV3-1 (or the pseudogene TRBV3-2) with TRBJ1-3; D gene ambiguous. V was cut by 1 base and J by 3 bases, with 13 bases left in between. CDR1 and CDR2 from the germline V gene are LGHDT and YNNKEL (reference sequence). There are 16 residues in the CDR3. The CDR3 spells CASSQASVRIGNTIYF. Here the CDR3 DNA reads TGTGCCAGCAGCCAAGCGTCCGTCAGGATTGGAAACACCATATATTTT.